The rows below give T cell receptor beta chains drawn from one sample of a study of response to subunit inactivated influenza vaccine. MiXCR, run by TCRdb on the RT-PCR reads, gives a single entry per CDR3 protein. The table records about 570,000 distinct CDR3 sequences, approximately 10% of them present only once. The same specimen was also included in a second study, on T cells expressing NK-cell markers.

Source: PBMCs from blood, taken on the day of vaccination. Receptors originate from a man aged 50 to 60 who received an inactivated influenza vaccine. Each CDR3 is given with its conserved first and last residue.

V gene	J gene	CDR3 length	CDR3 protein
TRBV7-9	TRBJ2-1	16	CASSLPLDRGLNEQFF
TRBV27	TRBJ1-1	13	CASMSAPNTEAFF
TRBV7-9	TRBJ1-2	12	CASSLMREFYTF
TRBV4-3	TRBJ2-1	16	CASSQDFAGNYNEQFF
TRBV10-3	TRBJ2-7	13	CASRDREIYEQYF
TRBV24-1	TRBJ2-1	16	CATSEPTGTGVNEQFF
TRBV2	TRBJ2-1	15	CASSRSGRAGPEQFF
TRBV20-1	TRBJ1-6	16	CSALTGASSYNSPLHF
TRBV11-1	TRBJ1-1	12	CASSQDRSQAFF
TRBV10-3	TRBJ2-2	15	CAIREPTRVTGELFF
TRBV27	TRBJ2-3	14	CASSSNRAPDTQYF
TRBV5-6	TRBJ2-5	13	CASSLAQGETQYF
TRBV27	TRBJ2-3	16	CASSLSPGRSTDTQYF
TRBV2	TRBJ2-2	15	CASGGTVQQTGELFF
TRBV11-2	TRBJ1-2	13	CASSMDNNYGYTF